This is a list of T cell receptor beta chains from one sample in a study of cytomegalovirus exposure and HLA in healthy donors. Some clones are missing from TCRdb's copy, which holds only in-frame ones; the method was immunoSEQ multiplex PCR. Its table lists more than 110,000 clones. Sequencing was carried out using PBMCs. These TCRs come from a middle-aged man in good health and CMV-seronegative. The CDR3 runs from the conserved cysteine through the conserved F or W.

V: TRBV9
CDR3: CASSVAGNSYNEQFF

V: TRBV5-4
CDR3: CASSSTGGGTDTQYF

V: TRBV28
CDR3: CASSGVNSGTGTGELFF

V: TRBV6-6
CDR3: CASESPRRANTEAFF

V: TRBV7-3
CDR3: CASSASGGYYNEQFF

V: TRBV5-1
CDR3: CASSFDPGRVNEQFF

V: TRBV27
CDR3: CASSPLGGAAAFF

V: TRBV2
CDR3: CASRPDRTGAFF

V: TRBV19
CDR3: CASSKERNTEAFF

V: TRBV6-5
CDR3: CASSQGGPQHF

V: TRBV19
CDR3: CASSMTGARTGELFF

V: TRBV4-3
CDR3: CASSQGQGDSYEQYF

V: TRBV19
CDR3: CASSISYGGATDTQYF

V: TRBV6-5
CDR3: CASRSGTGGFSPLHF

V: TRBV6-5
CDR3: CASSLPGQIDEQYF

V: TRBV6-5
CDR3: CASAPSRQEPQHF

V: TRBV6-5
CDR3: CASSSRRGPAYEQYF

V: TRBV5-1
CDR3: CASSLFGTGGGEQYF

V: TRBV19
CDR3: CASSMNRVPYEQYF

V: TRBV5-4
CDR3: CASSLPSPGSSGNTIYF

V: TRBV6-4
CDR3: CASRLQGAANYGYTF

V: TRBV18
CDR3: CASSGGAAGANVLTF

V: TRBV6-6
CDR3: CASSYGGRGEQFF

V: TRBV4-2
CDR3: CASSQEAGESSYEQYF

V: TRBV5-5
CDR3: CASSLAGTGKYEQYF

V: TRBV6-5
CDR3: CASSYGASAGYTF

V: TRBV7-2
CDR3: CASSLGPGTGTTNEKLFF

V: TRBV14
CDR3: CASSQDLNYGYTF

V: TRBV21-1
CDR3: CASSFHLGQKNTEAFF

V: TRBV27
CDR3: CASSFNSGHEQYF

V: TRBV6-4
CDR3: CASMDAGGAYQPQHF

V: TRBV7-9
CDR3: CASSLALTGQETQYF

V: TRBV10-3
CDR3: CAISEGPPGSYEQCF

V: TRBV7-2
CDR3: CASSLKGKNIQYF

V: TRBV19
CDR3: CASSTGTGSYEQYF

V: TRBV7-9
CDR3: CASSLVGSEKLFF

V: TRBV10-3
CDR3: CAISESDRVQPQHF

V: TRBV4-1
CDR3: CASSRNRGPGELFF

V: TRBV6-5
CDR3: CASRRTGETQYF

V: TRBV5-4
CDR3: CASSSPHGLAGGPNTGELFF

V: TRBV4-3
CDR3: CASRRGLDTGELFF

V: TRBV6-1
CDR3: CASSATSGGGDTQYF

V: TRBV5-1
CDR3: CASSPGQGLLALETQYF

V: TRBV4-1
CDR3: CASSQGATSAETQYF

V: TRBV5-1
CDR3: CASSLVQSATGELFF

V: TRBV6-6
CDR3: CASSYSGEANQPQHF

V: TRBV7-2
CDR3: CASRSRDRAYEQYF

V: TRBV11-2
CDR3: CASSFETSSYNEQFF

V: TRBV19
CDR3: CASSLSRVGTPLYEQYF

V: TRBV9
CDR3: CASSVGTGGLRNTIYF

V: TRBV19
CDR3: CASSSFGPLLAGVSTDTQYF

V: TRBV5-5
CDR3: CASSTMTTGGRHEQYF

V: TRBV21-1
CDR3: CASSKVRDNGYGYTF

V: TRBV7-2
CDR3: CASSLERGTSNRVVQFF

V: TRBV5-1
CDR3: CASSWTDSGANVLTF

V: TRBV29-1
CDR3: CSTRGLDKEQYF

V: TRBV4-3
CDR3: CASSQGSWRGPYNEQFF

V: TRBV6-5
CDR3: CASSFATGSTDTQYF

V: TRBV28
CDR3: CASMGTEANYGYTF